These T cell receptor beta chains were read from a single sample in a study of T cells in Graves' hyperthyroidism and ophthalmopathy. MiXCR, applied by TCRdb to the multiplex PCR reads, yields one record per CDR3 protein. Among approximately 380,000 distinct CDR3 sequences listed, about a fifth were seen once. The material sequenced was blood. These receptors all stem from a man aged 18 to 30 with Graves' ophthalmopathy. Both conserved end residues are part of each CDR3. The D gene is left open where the match is weak. For some rows the clone size is stated as once, few or many, or as a class when expanded; others skip it.

clone size: few
D gene: TRBD1
V gene: TRBV5-4
J gene: TRBJ1-1
CDR3 protein: CASSPRGQGALGTEAFF
CDR3 DNA: TGTGCCAGCAGCCCCCGGGGACAGGGGGCGTTGGGCACTGAAGCTTTCTTT

clone size: few
D gene: NA
V gene: TRBV6-1
J gene: TRBJ2-5
CDR3 protein: CASSRNTPQETQYF
CDR3 DNA: TGTGCCAGCAGCCGGAACACGCCACAAGAGACCCAGTACTTC

clone size: many
D gene: TRBD2
V gene: TRBV6-2/TRBV6-3
J gene: TRBJ2-3
CDR3 protein: CASTPLERGGADTQYF
CDR3 DNA: TGTGCCAGCACGCCCCTTGAGCGGGGGGGCGCAGATACGCAGTATTTT

clone size: NA
D gene: TRBD1
V gene: TRBV7-9
J gene: TRBJ1-6
CDR3 protein: CASTPGGTAYETYNSPLHF
CDR3 DNA: TGTGCCAGCACACCCGGGGGGACAGCCTATGAGACCTATAATTCACCCCTCCACTTT

clone size: many
D gene: TRBD2
V gene: TRBV12-3/TRBV12-4
J gene: TRBJ2-1
CDR3 protein: CASSFQRGGYNEQFF
CDR3 DNA: TGTGCCAGCAGTTTCCAGCGGGGGGGTTACAATGAGCAGTTCTTC

clone size: many
D gene: NA
V gene: TRBV7-8
J gene: TRBJ2-1
CDR3 protein: CASSRSTSSYNEQFF
CDR3 DNA: TGTGCCAGCAGCCGATCCACGAGCTCCTACAATGAGCAGTTCTTC

clone size: many
D gene: NA
V gene: TRBV5-1
J gene: TRBJ2-7
CDR3 protein: CASSLVGTHYEQYF
CDR3 DNA: TGCGCCAGCAGCTTGGTGGGGACTCACTACGAGCAGTACTTC

clone size: few
D gene: NA
V gene: TRBV12-3/TRBV12-4
J gene: TRBJ1-6
CDR3 protein: CASSWQGLNSPLHF
CDR3 DNA: TGTGCCAGCAGTTGGCAGGGCCTCAATTCACCCCTCCACTTT

clone size: NA
D gene: TRBD2
V gene: TRBV28
J gene: TRBJ2-7
CDR3 protein: CASRRETSGQTYEQYF
CDR3 DNA: TGTGCCAGCAGACGTGAAACTAGCGGGCAGACCTACGAGCAGTACTTC

clone size: once
D gene: NA
V gene: TRBV10-2
J gene: TRBJ2-1
CDR3 protein: CASSATGGYNEQFF
CDR3 DNA: TGCGCCAGCAGTGCGACGGGTGGATACAATGAGCAGTTCTTC

clone size: NA
D gene: NA
V gene: TRBV7-2
J gene: TRBJ1-2
CDR3 protein: CASRLTGLSYGYTF
CDR3 DNA: TGTGCCAGCAGGCTGACGGGTCTTAGTTATGGCTACACCTTC

clone size: many
D gene: TRBD2
V gene: TRBV6-1
J gene: TRBJ2-2
CDR3 protein: CASSAAGVAGELFF
CDR3 DNA: TGTGCCAGCAGCGCCGCGGGGGTTGCCGGGGAGCTGTTTTTT

clone size: many
D gene: NA
V gene: TRBV5-1
J gene: TRBJ2-7
CDR3 protein: CASSFDYYEQYF
CDR3 DNA: TGCGCCAGCAGCTTCGATTATTACGAGCAGTACTTC

clone size: few
D gene: NA
V gene: TRBV20-1
J gene: TRBJ1-1
CDR3 protein: CSASGGARTEAFF
CDR3 DNA: TGCAGTGCTAGTGGGGGGGCTCGGACTGAAGCTTTCTTT

clone size: many
D gene: TRBD1
V gene: TRBV11-2
J gene: TRBJ2-7
CDR3 protein: CASSKQGVGYEQYF
CDR3 DNA: TGTGCCAGCAGCAAACAGGGGGTGGGCTACGAGCAGTACTTC

clone size: few
D gene: NA
V gene: TRBV2
J gene: TRBJ2-1
CDR3 protein: CAGAYTTYNEQFF
CDR3 DNA: TGTGCCGGTGCGTATACTACATACAATGAGCAGTTCTTC

clone size: NA
D gene: NA
V gene: TRBV9
J gene: TRBJ2-7
CDR3 protein: CASSLTPTSSYEQYF
CDR3 DNA: TGTGCCAGCAGCCTGACACCTACTAGCTCCTACGAGCAGTACTTC

clone size: NA
D gene: NA
V gene: TRBV11-2
J gene: TRBJ2-7
CDR3 protein: CASSLSGGDSYEQYF
CDR3 DNA: TGTGCCAGCAGCCTAAGTGGGGGAGATTCCTACGAGCAGTACTTC

clone size: NA
D gene: NA
V gene: TRBV4-2
J gene: TRBJ2-6
CDR3 protein: CASSQEGASGANVLTF
CDR3 DNA: TGTGCCAGCAGCCAAGAAGGGGCCTCTGGGGCCAACGTCCTGACTTTC

clone size: few
D gene: NA
V gene: TRBV24-1
J gene: TRBJ1-2
CDR3 protein: CATSEQDTEGYTF
CDR3 DNA: TGTGCCACCAGTGAACAGGACACGGAAGGCTACACCTTC

clone size: many
D gene: NA
V gene: TRBV3-1
J gene: TRBJ2-5
CDR3 protein: CASSQDVGLAVETQYF
CDR3 DNA: TGTGCCAGCAGCCAAGATGTTGGGCTAGCCGTTGAGACCCAGTACTTC

clone size: many
D gene: NA
V gene: TRBV13
J gene: TRBJ1-1
CDR3 protein: CASSLPRGADTEAFF
CDR3 DNA: TGTGCCAGCAGCTTACCCAGGGGTGCGGACACTGAAGCTTTCTTT

clone size: many
D gene: NA
V gene: TRBV5-1
J gene: TRBJ2-2
CDR3 protein: CASTSGLNTGELFF
CDR3 DNA: TGCGCCAGCACGTCCGGATTGAACACCGGGGAGCTGTTTTTT

clone size: many
D gene: TRBD2
V gene: TRBV20-1
J gene: TRBJ2-1
CDR3 protein: CSAPIAGGGNNEQFF
CDR3 DNA: TGCAGTGCCCCGATAGCGGGGGGGGGAAACAATGAGCAGTTCTTC

clone size: NA
D gene: NA
V gene: TRBV3-1
J gene: TRBJ1-1
CDR3 protein: CASSERGTFITEAFF
CDR3 DNA: TGTGCCAGCAGCGAGCGGGGGACCTTCATTACTGAAGCTTTCTTT

clone size: many
D gene: TRBD2
V gene: TRBV24-1
J gene: TRBJ2-3
CDR3 protein: CATSDLRLAGGHSTDTQYF
CDR3 DNA: TGTGCCACCAGTGATTTGCGGCTAGCGGGGGGCCATAGCACAGATACGCAGTATTTT

clone size: NA
D gene: TRBD2
V gene: TRBV5-1
J gene: TRBJ2-3
CDR3 protein: CASSLGRGATDTQYF
CDR3 DNA: TGCGCCAGCAGCTTAGGGCGGGGGGCCACAGATACGCAGTATTTT

clone size: few
D gene: NA
V gene: TRBV15
J gene: TRBJ1-5
CDR3 protein: CATSRQGQPQHF
CDR3 DNA: TGTGCCACCAGCAGACAAGGTCAGCCCCAGCATTTT

clone size: few
D gene: NA
V gene: TRBV28
J gene: TRBJ1-1
CDR3 protein: CASSFSMGAFF
CDR3 DNA: TGTGCCAGCAGTTTCTCTATGGGGGCTTTCTTT

clone size: many
D gene: NA
V gene: TRBV2
J gene: TRBJ1-2
CDR3 protein: CASSGDGDYGYTF
CDR3 DNA: TGTGCCAGCAGTGGAGACGGAGACTATGGCTACACCTTC

clone size: NA
D gene: TRBD1
V gene: TRBV20-1
J gene: TRBJ1-2
CDR3 protein: CSARDPRGQGEGYIF
CDR3 DNA: TGCAGTGCTAGAGATCCAAGAGGGCAGGGGGAAGGCTACATCTTC

clone size: many
D gene: TRBD1
V gene: TRBV9
J gene: TRBJ1-2
CDR3 protein: CASSVGQSNYGYTF
CDR3 DNA: TGTGCCAGCAGCGTGGGACAGTCTAACTATGGCTACACCTTC

clone size: NA
D gene: NA
V gene: TRBV13
J gene: TRBJ2-7
CDR3 protein: CASSSAGEQYF
CDR3 DNA: TGTGCCAGCAGCTCCGCAGGGGAGCAGTACTTC

clone size: NA
D gene: NA
V gene: TRBV14
J gene: TRBJ1-2
CDR3 protein: CASSQVQGKAYGYTF
CDR3 DNA: TGTGCCAGCAGCCAAGTCCAGGGGAAAGCCTATGGCTACACCTTC

clone size: many
D gene: TRBD2
V gene: TRBV7-9
J gene: TRBJ2-7
CDR3 protein: CASSFVPTSGGSYEQYF
CDR3 DNA: TGTGCCAGCAGCTTCGTCCCAACTAGCGGGGGCTCCTACGAGCAGTACTTC

clone size: few
D gene: NA
V gene: TRBV6-2/TRBV6-3
J gene: TRBJ2-7
CDR3 protein: CASTDNYEQYF
CDR3 DNA: TGTGCCAGCACAGACAACTACGAGCAGTACTTC

clone size: NA
D gene: TRBD1
V gene: TRBV7-7
J gene: TRBJ2-1
CDR3 protein: CASSRDSGWDNEQFF
CDR3 DNA: TGTGCCAGCAGCCGGGACAGTGGATGGGACAATGAGCAGTTCTTC

clone size: many
D gene: NA
V gene: TRBV7-2
J gene: TRBJ1-2
CDR3 protein: CASSPLREIYGYTF
CDR3 DNA: TGTGCCAGCAGCCCGCTCAGGGAAATCTATGGCTACACCTTC